This T cell receptor (beta chain) was retrieved from a study of T cell responses to AZD1222 COVID-19 vaccine. The table came from immunoSEQ multiplex PCR; TCRdb's copy has only in-frame clones and leaves some out. The sample consists of some 130,000 clones, roughly 90% of them appearing once. The CDR3 sequence is 14 residues long. Trimming stripped 4 bases from V and 0 bases from J, with 8 bases between. CDR1 and CDR2 (germline): SEHNR, FQNEAQ (reference sequence). V usage is TRBV7-9 and J usage is TRBJ2-3; a possible D gene is TRBD1 (5 bases). Sequenced material: peripheral blood, taken on day 0 of AZD1222 vaccination. This receptor was taken from an adult in good health. DNA for the CDR3: TGTGCCAGCAGCTCAGACAGCAGCACAGATACGCAGTATTTT. Translating gives CASSSDSSTDTQYF.